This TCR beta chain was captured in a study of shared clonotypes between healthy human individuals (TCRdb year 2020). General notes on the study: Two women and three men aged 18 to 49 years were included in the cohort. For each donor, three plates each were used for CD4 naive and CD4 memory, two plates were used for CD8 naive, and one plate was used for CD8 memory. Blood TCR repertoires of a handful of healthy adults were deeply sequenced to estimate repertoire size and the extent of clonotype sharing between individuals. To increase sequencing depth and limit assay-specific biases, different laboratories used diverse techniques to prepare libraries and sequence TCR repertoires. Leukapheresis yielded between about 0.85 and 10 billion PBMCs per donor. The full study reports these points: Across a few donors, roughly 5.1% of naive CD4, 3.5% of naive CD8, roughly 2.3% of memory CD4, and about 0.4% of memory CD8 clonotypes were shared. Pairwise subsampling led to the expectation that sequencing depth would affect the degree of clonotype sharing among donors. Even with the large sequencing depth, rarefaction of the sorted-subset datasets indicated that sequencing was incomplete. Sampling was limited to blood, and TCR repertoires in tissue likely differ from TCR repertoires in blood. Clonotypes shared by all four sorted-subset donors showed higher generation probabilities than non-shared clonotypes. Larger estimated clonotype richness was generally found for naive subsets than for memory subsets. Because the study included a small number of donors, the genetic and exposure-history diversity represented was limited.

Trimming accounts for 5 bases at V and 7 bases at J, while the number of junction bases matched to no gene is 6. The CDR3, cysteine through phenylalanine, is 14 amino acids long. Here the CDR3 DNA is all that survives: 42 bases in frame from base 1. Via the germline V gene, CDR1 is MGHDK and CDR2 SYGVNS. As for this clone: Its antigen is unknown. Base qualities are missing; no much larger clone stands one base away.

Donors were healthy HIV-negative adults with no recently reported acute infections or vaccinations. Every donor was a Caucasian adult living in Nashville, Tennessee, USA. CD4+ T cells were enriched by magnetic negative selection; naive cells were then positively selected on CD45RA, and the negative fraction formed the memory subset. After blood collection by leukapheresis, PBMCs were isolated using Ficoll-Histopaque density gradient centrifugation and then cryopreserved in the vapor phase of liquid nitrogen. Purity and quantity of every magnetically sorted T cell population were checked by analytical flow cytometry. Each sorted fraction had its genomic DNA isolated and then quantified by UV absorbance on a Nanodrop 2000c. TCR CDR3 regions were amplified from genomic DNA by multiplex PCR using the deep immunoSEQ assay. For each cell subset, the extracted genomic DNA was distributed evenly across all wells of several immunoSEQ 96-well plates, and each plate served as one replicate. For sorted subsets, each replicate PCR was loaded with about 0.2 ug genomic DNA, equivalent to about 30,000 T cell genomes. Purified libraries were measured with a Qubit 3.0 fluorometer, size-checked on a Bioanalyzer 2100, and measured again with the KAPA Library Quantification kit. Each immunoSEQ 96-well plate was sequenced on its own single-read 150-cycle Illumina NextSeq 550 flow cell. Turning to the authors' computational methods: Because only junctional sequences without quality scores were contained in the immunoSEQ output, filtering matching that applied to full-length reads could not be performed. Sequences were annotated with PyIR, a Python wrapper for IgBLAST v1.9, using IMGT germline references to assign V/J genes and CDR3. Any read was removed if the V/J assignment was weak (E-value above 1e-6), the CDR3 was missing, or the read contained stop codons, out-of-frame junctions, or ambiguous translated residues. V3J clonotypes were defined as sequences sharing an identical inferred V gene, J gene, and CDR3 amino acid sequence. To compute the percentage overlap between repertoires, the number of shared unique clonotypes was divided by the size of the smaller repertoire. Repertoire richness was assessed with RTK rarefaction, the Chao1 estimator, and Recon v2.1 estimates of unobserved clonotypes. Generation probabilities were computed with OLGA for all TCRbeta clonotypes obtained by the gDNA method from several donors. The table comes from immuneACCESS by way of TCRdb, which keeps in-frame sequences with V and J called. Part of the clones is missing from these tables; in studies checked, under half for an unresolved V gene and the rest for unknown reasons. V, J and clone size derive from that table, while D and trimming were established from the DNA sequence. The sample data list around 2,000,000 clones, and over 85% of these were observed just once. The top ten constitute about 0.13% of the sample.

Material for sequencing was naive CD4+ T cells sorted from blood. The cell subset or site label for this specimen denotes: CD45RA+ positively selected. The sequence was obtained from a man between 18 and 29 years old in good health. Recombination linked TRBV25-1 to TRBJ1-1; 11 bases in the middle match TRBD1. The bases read TGTGCCAGCAGTCCTCGGACAGGGGGCCGTGAAGCTTTCTTT. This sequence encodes CASSPRTGGREAFF.